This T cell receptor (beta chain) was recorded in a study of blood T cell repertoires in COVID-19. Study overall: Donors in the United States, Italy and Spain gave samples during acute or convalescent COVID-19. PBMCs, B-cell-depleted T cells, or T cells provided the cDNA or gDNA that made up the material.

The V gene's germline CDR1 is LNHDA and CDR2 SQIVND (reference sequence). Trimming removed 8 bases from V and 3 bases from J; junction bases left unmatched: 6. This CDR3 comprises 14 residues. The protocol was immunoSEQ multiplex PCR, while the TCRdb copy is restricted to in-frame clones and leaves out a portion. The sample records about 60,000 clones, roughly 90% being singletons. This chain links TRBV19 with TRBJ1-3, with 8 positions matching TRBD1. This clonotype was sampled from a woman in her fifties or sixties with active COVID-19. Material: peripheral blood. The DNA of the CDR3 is TGTGCCAGTGCGACAGGGGCCCATGGAAACACCATATATTTT. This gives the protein CASATGAHGNTIYF.